The next 9 T cell receptor beta chains were all read from a single sample in a study of patients and donors after allogeneic stem cell transplantation. TCRdb reprocessed the RT-PCR reads with MiXCR, giving one entry per CDR3 protein. The sample lists about 2,600 distinct CDR3 sequences; about 3.7% were seen once. Material for sequencing was blood, either unsorted or a sorted T cell fraction (not recorded which). Receptor source: a human donor who was either an allogeneic HSCT recipient or a stem cell or donor lymphocyte infusion donor (not recorded which). It is not recorded whose cells these are; they may come from a transplant donor.

In its sample, this clonotype was seen many times. The CDR3 protein is CASSLELDVGTQYF. The CDR3 nucleotides are TGCGCCAGCAGCTTGGAGCTAGACGTAGGGACCCAGTACTTC. The V call is TRBV5-1, the J call TRBJ2-5; D call uncertain. The V and J ends lost 0 bases and 7 bases respectively, with 13 bases between them. Germline V CDR1 and CDR2: SGHRS, YFSETQ. The CDR3 spans 14 residues.

The table lists this clonotype with many counts. The V and J genes are TRBV6-5 and TRBJ1-5; D gene unclear. The CDR3 contains 15 residues. CDR1 and CDR2 from the germline V gene are MNHEY and SVGAGI. The V gene lost 2 bases and the J gene lost 6 bases, with 14 bases spanning the gap. DNA for the CDR3: TGTGCCAGCAGTTACCCGTGGGGAAGAGCTCAGCCCCAGCATTTT. Its protein is CASSYPWGRAQPQHF.

The chain recombines TRBV27 with TRBJ1-6, with a tentative D call TRBD1 (6 bases). CDR1 is MNHEY and CDR2 is SMNVEV in the germline V gene (reference sequence). V lost 5 bases and J lost 9, with 26 bases in between. The CDR3 covers 18 residues. The CDR3 DNA sequence: TGTGCCAGCAGTCTTTCCCCCTTCATCGGGGGACACTCTTCACCCCTCCACTTT. This codes for CASSLSPFIGGHSSPLHF.

Ten or more counts support this clonotype. This chain links TRBV3-1 with TRBJ2-2; D remains unclear. Germline CDR1 and CDR2: LGHDT and YNNKEL (reference sequence). V shed 4 bases and J shed 0 bases, with 9 bases lying between them. The CDR3 is 15 amino acids. The CDR3, as DNA: TGTGCCAGCAGCCCGCGGCCGTCGAACACCGGGGAGCTGTTTTTT. Amino acids: CASSPRPSNTGELFF.

This clonotype occurred many times. The chain joins TRBV20-1 to TRBJ1-2, with D possibly matching TRBD1 (5 bases). The V and J ends lost 5 bases and 6 bases respectively, with 16 bases between them. Germline assignment: CDR1 DFQATT and CDR2 SNEGSKA (reference sequence). This CDR3 is 13 amino acids long. The CDR3 DNA sequence: TGCAGTGCTCCGGGGGGGGTTATCGATGGCTACACCTTC. Translation gives CSAPGGVIDGYTF.

The CDR3 DNA sequence: TGTGCCAGCTCACCCACAGGGGGCGCACAGACCCAGTACTTC. Its translation: CASSPTGGAQTQYF. V usage is TRBV18 and J usage is TRBJ2-5; 9 bases are a match to TRBD1. Per germline, CDR1 KGHSH and CDR2 LQKENI. The ends lost 3 bases at V and 6 bases at J; junction bases unmatched: 5. The CDR3 is 14 amino acids.

A note on this clonotype: This clone may be a read error of a much larger clone one base away. No conserved phenylalanine or tryptophan is present at the end of the CDR3, so a read error is the likely explanation. The genes are TRBV7-9 and TRBJ2-2; the D gene is possibly TRBD1 (6 bases). The CDR3 spans 13 residues. Between the trimmed V and J ends, which lost 5 bases and 5 bases, there was a span of 9 bases. From germline, CDR1 is SEHNR and CDR2 FQNEAQ (reference sequence). CDR3 residues: CASSRTGTGELFL. The CDR3 nucleotides read TGTGCCAGCAGCCGAACAGGGACCGGGGAGCTGTTTTTG.

This clonotype was recorded many times. The chain recombines TRBV3-1 with TRBJ2-7, with D possibly TRBD1 on 5 matching bases. Germline V gives CDR1 LGHDT, CDR2 YNNKEL (reference sequence). This CDR3 is 15 amino acids long. Trimming cost V 1 base and J 2 bases, with 12 bases left between them. CDR3 sequence reads: CASSQGAGLPYEQYF. The CDR3 region has the DNA TGTGCCAGCAGCCAAGGGGCAGGGTTACCCTACGAGCAGTACTTC.

This clonotype has at least ten counts. V and J are TRBV6-1 and TRBJ2-7, with D unresolved. The V and J ends lost 10 bases and 4 bases respectively, with 17 bases between them. There are 13 residues in the CDR3. Germline assignment: CDR1 MNHNS and CDR2 SASEGT. In DNA form, the CDR3 reads TGTGCCATCATAAACACGGCCGTTTACGAGCAGTACTTC. It codes for CAIINTAVYEQYF.